A single sample is the source of the 3 T cell receptor beta chains below, sequenced in a study of cytomegalovirus exposure and HLA in healthy donors. The PCR was carried out with 60 Vbeta primers and 13 Jbeta primers. TCRdb keeps only in-frame clones here, not all; method: immunoSEQ multiplex PCR. The sample holds 110,000 or so clones, 60% to 80% seen once. The material sequenced was PBMCs. The receptors derive from a man aged 50-59 years in good health and CMV-seropositive.

The chain has TRBV7-6 and TRBJ2-5, with 10 bases fitting TRBD2. The DNA end is a closer match to TRBJ2-7, so the J assignment may be wrong. The germline CDR1 and CDR2 sequences are SGHVS and FNYEAQ. The CDR3 is made up of 19 amino acids. The CDR3 is CASSLIFGSASGSRNEQYF. CDR3 sequence (DNA): TGTGCCAGCAGCTTAATTTTCGGATCGGCTAGCGGGAGTAGGAACGAGCAGTACTTC.

The chain recombines TRBV10-2 with TRBJ1-2; D gene uncertain. The CDR3 is made up of 12 amino acids. Germline V CDR1 and CDR2: WSHSY, SAAADI. Trimming pared 5 bases from V and 8 bases from J, leaving 12 bases between. CDR3 sequence reads: CASSNSPYGYTF. The CDR3 nucleotides read TGCGCCAGCAGTAACAGTCCCTACGGCTACACCTTC.

This clone has more than one count but fewer than ten. This sequence joins TRBV5-1 and TRBJ2-1; tentative D call: TRBD2 (6 bases). V dropped 4 bases and J dropped 7 bases, with 12 bases sitting between them. CDR3 length: 13 residues. CDR1 SGHRS and CDR2 YFSETQ come from the germline V gene. CDR3 nucleotides: TGCGCCAGCAGCCCTGGACTAACTAATGAGCAGTTCTTC. It codes for CASSPGLTNEQFF.